The 32 T cell receptor beta chains presented below share a single source sample, sequenced in a study of T cell changes during pregnancy in multiple sclerosis. Assay used: immunoSEQ multiplex PCR; TCRdb lists only in-frame clones, some missing. The table has over 35,000 clones, 90% to 95% seen once. The sample in question was CD8+ T cells from peripheral blood mononuclear cells, obtained in the third trimester of pregnancy. The receptors derive from a female donor with multiple sclerosis, enrolled in a pregnancy study.

This rearrangement joins TRBV28 to TRBJ1-1; D is uncertain. Trimming removed 5 bases at V and 0 bases at J, with 7 bases between. Germline V gene lookup returns CDR1 MDHEN and CDR2 SYDVKM. This CDR3 is 13 amino acids long. CDR3 DNA: TGTGCCAGCAGTCCCCGTATGAACACTGAAGCTTTCTTT. Residues: CASSPRMNTEAFF.

The rearrangement joins TRBV7-9 to TRBJ1-3; tentative D call: TRBD1 (6 bases). The CDR3 consists of 15 residues. Trimming stripped 5 bases from V and 1 base from J, with 12 bases between. Germline V gene data show CDR1 as SEHNR and CDR2 as FQNEAQ (reference sequence). CDR3 residues: CASSPTGISGNTIYF. For the CDR3, the DNA is TGTGCCAGCAGCCCCACAGGGATTTCTGGAAACACCATATATTTT.

The chain combines TRBV6-1 with TRBJ2-7; D remains ambiguous. V shed 1 base and J shed 11 bases, with 15 bases lying between them. Germline V lookup: CDR1 MNHNS, CDR2 SASEGT. This CDR3 has 13 amino acids. The CDR3 sequence: CASSEVARRSEYF. The CDR3 DNA reads TGTGCCAGCAGTGAAGTGGCTCGCCGCAGCGAGTACTTC.

The chain has TRBV14 and TRBJ2-3; D perhaps matches TRBD2 (6 bases). The V gene lost 4 bases and the J gene lost 4 bases, with 15 bases spanning the gap. Germline V gene lookup returns CDR1 SGHDN and CDR2 FVKESK. The CDR3 covers 15 residues. The CDR3 region is CASSPRGTYPDTQYF. The CDR3 region has the DNA TGTGCCAGCAGCCCTCGCGGGACCTATCCAGATACGCAGTATTTT.

The rearrangement links TRBV28 to TRBJ1-4; 8 positions match TRBD1. CDR1 MDHEN and CDR2 SYDVKM come from the germline V gene. J gave up 4 bases and V 8 bases, and 3 bases lay outside the gene matches. CDR3 length: 13 residues. The CDR3 here is CASLDRVNEKLFF. DNA of the CDR3: TGTGCCAGCTTGGACAGGGTTAATGAAAAACTGTTTTTT.

The chain combines TRBV6-1 with TRBJ1-1; TRBD1 matches at 9 bases. Trimming removed 10 bases from V and 4 bases from J; junction bases left unmatched: 7. There are 13 residues in the CDR3. Per germline, CDR1 MNHNS and CDR2 SASEGT. The DNA for the CDR3 is TGTGCCACCAGGAGGACAGGGGCCACTGAAGCTTTCTTT. Translated, it gives CATRRTGATEAFF.

This rearrangement joins TRBV14 to TRBJ2-3, with D perhaps TRBD1 (5 bases). Trimming took off 1 base at V and 1 base at J, with 9 bases between the two ends. The CDR3 is 15 amino acids. The germline V gene has CDR1 SGHDN and CDR2 FVKESK. CDR3 amino acids: CASSQVAGRTDTQYF. The CDR3 DNA reads as TGTGCCAGCAGCCAAGTTGCAGGGCGCACAGATACGCAGTATTTT.

The chain uses TRBV29-1 and TRBJ2-3; the match to TRBD2 covers 15 bases. The CDR3 covers 17 residues. J gave up 2 bases and V 5 bases, and 8 bases lay outside the gene matches. Germline assignment: CDR1 SQVTM and CDR2 ANQGSEA. This CDR3 reads CSVSGRTSGRATDTQYF. CDR3 DNA: TGCAGCGTTTCTGGTCGGACTAGCGGGAGGGCCACAGATACGCAGTATTTT.

The rearrangement links TRBV21-1 to TRBJ2-7; the DNA was not used to check the table's D call, TRBD2. TRBV21-1 constitutes a pseudogene. The CDR3 contains 14 residues. The chain's CDR3 is CASSAGLADYEQYF. CDR3 in DNA: TGTGCCAGCAGCGCTGGACTAGCGGACTACGAGCAGTACTTC.

For the CDR3, the DNA is TGTGCCGGAGGGCCCTACAATGAGCAGTTCTTC. Its translation: CAGGPYNEQFF. This chain connects TRBV6-1 to TRBJ2-1, with D possibly being TRBD2 (6 bases). The CDR3 sequence is 11 residues long. In germline, CDR1 is MNHNS, CDR2 SASEGT. Trimming removed 11 bases at V and 2 bases at J, with 7 bases between.

The chain uses TRBV7-3 and TRBJ2-1, with 9 bases that match TRBD2. V trimming: 2 bases; J trimming: 8 bases; junction bases outside the gene matches: 10. Germline loops: CDR1 SGHTA, CDR2 FQGTGA. The CDR3 runs 16 residues. In nucleotides, the CDR3 is TGTGCCAGCAGCTTAGAGGGGGGACTAGCATTTGATGAGCAGTTCTTC. Amino acid sequence: CASSLEGGLAFDEQFF.

The gene calls are TRBV4-2 and TRBJ2-7, with 9 bases matching TRBD1. V lost 0 bases and J lost 4; bases outside the gene matches: 7. Per the germline V gene, CDR1 is LGHNA and CDR2 is YNFKEQ. This CDR3 comprises 16 residues. CDR3 sequence reads: CASSQEQGTGFYEQYF. The CDR3 DNA follows: TGTGCCAGCAGCCAAGAGCAGGGGACAGGGTTTTACGAGCAGTACTTC.

V gene TRBV2 combines with J gene TRBJ1-5; 9 bases are a match to TRBD1. V shed 3 bases and J 7 bases; nucleotides not matched to a gene: 4. This CDR3 spans 14 amino acids. CDR1 is SNHLY and CDR2 is FYNNEI in the germline V gene. The CDR3, as DNA: TGTGCCAGCAGTGACTGGACAGGGGAGCAGCCCCAGCATTTT. It translates to CASSDWTGEQPQHF. Full variable domain (remainder filled in from reference TRBV2 and TRBJ1-5): EPEVTQTPSHQVTQMGQEVILRCVPISNHLYFYWYRQILGQKVEFLVSFYNNEISEKSEIFDDQFSVERPDGSNFTLKIRSTKLEDSAMYFCASSDWTGEQPQHFGDGTRLSIL.

The rearrangement links TRBV28 to TRBJ2-1; 7 bases are a match to TRBD2. Germline CDR1 MDHEN, CDR2 SYDVKM. The CDR3 covers 16 residues. Trimming removed 5 bases from V and 8 bases from J; junction bases left unmatched: 15. CDR3 sequence (DNA): TGTGCCAGCAGTCCCGCGGGAGCGCACCTTATCCATGAGCAGTTCTTC. Protein: CASSPAGAHLIHEQFF.

CDR3 amino acids: CASSDRRYEQYF. CDR3 nucleotides: TGTGCCAGCAGTGACAGGCGCTACGAGCAGTACTTC. The chain combines TRBV2 with TRBJ2-7; D not resolved. CDR3 length: 12 residues. The ends were cut back, 3 bases at V and 3 bases at J, with 6 bases in the middle. The germline gives CDR1 SNHLY, CDR2 FYNNEI. Supplemented by reference TRBV2 and TRBJ2-7, the full variable domain reads EPEVTQTPSHQVTQMGQEVILRCVPISNHLYFYWYRQILGQKVEFLVSFYNNEISEKSEIFDDQFSVERPDGSNFTLKIRSTKLEDSAMYFCASSDRRYEQYFGPGTRLTVT.

The genes are TRBV7-3 and TRBJ2-7; TRBD1 matches 8 bases. The CDR3 has 15 amino acids. CDR1 and CDR2 from the germline V gene are SGHTA and FQGTGA. The V gene end was trimmed by 2 bases and the J gene end by 3 bases; junction bases not matched to a gene: 6. CDR3 DNA: TGTGCCAGCAGCTTAGGTGCAGGGGGCATCTACGAGCAGTACTTC. Protein: CASSLGAGGIYEQYF.

V is TRBV9 and J is TRBJ2-2; 10 bases match TRBD1. Trimming removed 4 bases from V and 2 bases from J; junction bases left unmatched: 2. The germline gives CDR1 SGDLS, CDR2 YYNGEE. The CDR3 length is 15 residues. The CDR3, as DNA: TGTGCCAGCAGCTTGACAGGGGGCAACACCGGGGAGCTGTTTTTT. It codes for CASSLTGGNTGELFF.

The chain recombines TRBV2 with TRBJ1-1; TRBD1 is a possible D gene (5 bases). V lost 6 bases and J lost 1, with 18 bases in between. Germline V gene lookup returns CDR1 SNHLY and CDR2 FYNNEI. The CDR3 spans 16 residues. The CDR3 bases are TGTGCCAGCAGCCGTCTTAGAACAGGCTCGAACACTGAAGCTTTCTTT. Translating it yields CASSRLRTGSNTEAFF.

The chain combines TRBV27 with TRBJ2-1; weak D call: TRBD1 (5 bases). V gave up 8 bases and J gave up 1 base, with 12 bases separating them. Germline lookup yields CDR1 MNHEY and CDR2 SMNVEV (reference sequence). This CDR3 contains 14 residues. The CDR3 is CASSGWTSYNEQFF. In nucleotides, the CDR3 is TGTGCCAGCTCCGGTTGGACATCCTACAATGAGCAGTTCTTC.

The J gene is TRBJ2-2, the V gene TRBV6-5; unclear D gene. The CDR3 is 13 residues long. CDR1 MNHEY and CDR2 SVGAGI come from the germline V gene. V lost 2 bases, J lost 5 bases, and 6 bases lay in between. DNA for the CDR3: TGTGCCAGCAGTTACGCCGGGACCGGGGAGCTGTTTTTT. Protein: CASSYAGTGELFF.

This clone was counted a single time. The J gene is TRBJ2-7, the V gene TRBV7-8; D not certain. This CDR3 comprises 14 residues. V was trimmed by 1 base and J by 2 bases, leaving 9 bases between them. CDR1 and CDR2 (germline): SGHVS, FQNEAQ. CDR3 DNA: TGTGCCAGCAGCTTAGAACATCAACCCTACGAGCAGTACTTC. Its translation is CASSLEHQPYEQYF.

CDR3 sequence (DNA): TGTGCCAGCAGCCAAGGGACTAGGACGGCGAACGGGGAGCTGTTTTTT. Its protein product is CASSQGTRTANGELFF. This sequence joins TRBV14 and TRBJ2-2, with 7 bases aligning to TRBD2. The CDR3 extends over 16 amino acids. V was clipped by 1 base and J by 7 bases; unmatched bases: 9. Germline V gene lookup returns CDR1 SGHDN and CDR2 FVKESK. The full variable domain, completed using reference TRBV14 and TRBJ2-2, is EAGVTQFPSHSVIEKGQTVTLRCDPISGHDNLYWYRRVMGKEIKFLLHFVKESKQDESGMPNNRFLAERTGGTYSTLKVQPAELEDSGVYFCASSQGTRTANGELFFGEGSRLTVL.

The chain uses TRBV30 and TRBJ1-2, with a tentative D call TRBD1 (5 bases). Trimming stripped 5 bases from V and 2 bases from J, with 12 bases between. The CDR3 has 13 residues. The germline V gene has CDR1 GTSNPN and CDR2 SVGIG (reference sequence). The CDR3 DNA is TGTGCCTGGGGGCTAAGGGGAAACTATGGCTACACCTTC. Its translation: CAWGLRGNYGYTF.

This chain connects TRBV7-2 to TRBJ2-5, with TRBD2 matching 15 bases. After removal of 3 bases from V and 4 bases from J, the junction contained 12 bases not matched to a gene. This CDR3 is 19 amino acids long. The germline V gene encodes CDR1 SGHTA and CDR2 FQGNSA. Here the CDR3 reads CASSFDEPGLAGGLETQYF. For the CDR3, the DNA is TGTGCCAGCAGCTTCGATGAACCGGGACTAGCGGGAGGATTAGAGACCCAGTACTTC. The full variable domain, completed using reference TRBV7-2 and TRBJ2-5, is GAGVSQSPSNKVTEKGKDVELRCDPISGHTALYWYRQSLGQGLEFLIYFQGNSAPDKSGLPSDRFSAERTGGSVSTLTIQRTQQEDSAVYLCASSFDEPGLAGGLETQYFGPGTRLLVL.

The chain carries TRBV7-6 and TRBJ2-7; D is undetermined. CDR1 is SGHVS and CDR2 is FNYEAQ in the germline V gene. V dropped 2 bases and J dropped 4 bases, with 9 bases sitting between them. This CDR3 has 13 residues. This CDR3 reads CASSLLERYEQYF. The CDR3 coding sequence is TGTGCCAGCAGCTTACTAGAGAGATACGAGCAGTACTTC.

This chain links TRBV7-9 with TRBJ2-7, with 7 nucleotides matching TRBD1. The CDR3 is made up of 14 amino acids. V lost 1 base to trimming and J lost 3 bases; unmatched junction nucleotides: 3. Germline CDR1 is SEHNR and CDR2 is FQNEAQ (reference sequence). CDR3 sequence reads: CASSLDRGIYEQYF. DNA for the CDR3: TGTGCCAGCAGCTTAGACAGGGGCATCTACGAGCAGTACTTC.

The V call is TRBV27, the J call TRBJ2-7; no firm D call. V lost 4 bases and J 2 bases, leaving 15 bases between the germline ends. The V gene's germline CDR1 is MNHEY and CDR2 SMNVEV (reference sequence). The CDR3 length is 15 residues. CDR3 residues: CASSYSSGGTYEQYF. CDR3 nucleotide sequence: TGTGCCAGCAGTTACTCGTCCGGCGGAACCTACGAGCAGTACTTC.

CDR3 nucleotide sequence: TGTGCCAGCAGCCAAGCCTTCCACGGTACCGCTGGAAACACCATATATTTT. Residues: CASSQAFHGTAGNTIYF. This chain uses TRBV14 with TRBJ1-3, with no clear D. This CDR3 has 17 residues. The V and J ends lost 1 base and 2 bases respectively, with 15 bases between them. Per the germline V gene, CDR1 is SGHDN and CDR2 is FVKESK. Full variable domain (rest looked up from reference TRBV14 and TRBJ1-3): EAGVTQFPSHSVIEKGQTVTLRCDPISGHDNLYWYRRVMGKEIKFLLHFVKESKQDESGMPNNRFLAERTGGTYSTLKVQPAELEDSGVYFCASSQAFHGTAGNTIYFGEGSWLTVV.

The chain carries TRBV28 and TRBJ1-4; 8 nucleotides align to TRBD1. The CDR3 is 13 residues long. Looked up from germline, CDR1 is MDHEN and CDR2 is SYDVKM. With 5 bases clipped from V and 10 bases from J, the junction kept 6 bases outside the gene matches. This CDR3 is CASSTPGGGKLFF. Written as DNA, the CDR3 is TGTGCCAGCAGTACCCCAGGGGGCGGAAAACTGTTTTTT.

This clone was picked up one time. The chain employs TRBV6-1 and TRBJ2-7; 13 positions agree with TRBD2. CDR1 MNHNS and CDR2 SASEGT come from the germline V gene. The CDR3 runs 15 residues. The V gene end was trimmed by 5 bases and the J gene end by 3 bases; junction bases not matched to a gene: 4. The CDR3 DNA reads TGTGCCAGCAGTCGGACTAGCGGGAGAAACTACGAGCAGTACTTC. Protein sequence: CASSRTSGRNYEQYF.

The chain recombines TRBV5-1 with TRBJ2-5; 8 positions agree with TRBD1. The V gene's germline CDR1 is SGHRS and CDR2 YFSETQ. This CDR3 region has 15 residues. The J segment lost 1 base and the V segment lost 4 bases, leaving 6 bases of the junction unmatched. The CDR3 protein is CASSPDGQGQETQYF. The CDR3, as DNA: TGCGCCAGCAGCCCCGACGGACAGGGCCAAGAGACCCAGTACTTC.

The gene calls are TRBV7-9 and TRBJ2-2; D uncertain. The CDR3 sequence is 13 residues long. Germline CDR1 is SEHNR and CDR2 is FQNEAQ (reference sequence). Between the trimmed V and J ends, which lost 5 bases and 1 base, there was a span of 5 bases. For the CDR3, the DNA is TGTGCCAGCAGCGGCAGGAACACCGGGGAGCTGTTTTTT. Its protein is CASSGRNTGELFF.